The clone carrying this T cell receptor (beta chain) was recorded a few times. TCRdb's table, derived via immunoSEQ multiplex PCR, lists solely in-frame clones and lacks some. The sample holds some 49,000 clones, around 86% seen once. This sample was taken from a study of T cells in localized non-small cell lung cancer. The origin of this receptor is a man aged 40 to 70 with stage III lung adenocarcinoma. Sequenced material: peripheral blood mononuclear cells, taken before any cancer treatment.

The CDR3 nucleotides read TGTGCCAGCAGCGCGGACAGGGTGCGCACTGAAGCTTTCTTT. Translating gives CASSADRVRTEAFF. This chain uses TRBV9 with TRBJ1-1; 8 nucleotides align to TRBD1. Germline trimming cut 3 bases from V and 4 bases from J; bases unmatched to any gene: 5. This CDR3 is built from 14 residues. Germline CDR1 is SGDLS and CDR2 is YYNGEE.